This T cell receptor (beta chain) was identified during a study of T cell responses to AZD1222 COVID-19 vaccine. The CDR3 is 15 residues long. Trimming pared 2 bases from V and 2 bases from J, leaving 11 bases between. Germline loops: CDR1 LGHNA, CDR2 YSLEER. Findings of the study overall: Nearly half of spike-specific TCRs reportedly target variant regions that are unmutated in the B.1.351 and B.1.1.7 variants. Repertoire sampling occurred only after the peak T cell response. White British donors predominated, females outnumbered males, and clonal diversity was possibly underestimated.

Libraries were prepared by immunoSEQ multiplex PCR; TCRdb keeps only in-frame clonotypes and omits some of them. This table holds 85,000 to 130,000 clones, 80% to 90% found once. Remarks on this clone: Its antigen is not identified.

Source: peripheral blood, taken on day 0 of AZD1222 vaccination. This receptor was taken from an adult in good health. V is TRBV4-3 and J is TRBJ2-3, with D perhaps TRBD1 (6 bases). CDR3 sequence reads: CASSQHGQSTDTQYF. The CDR3 region has the DNA TGCGCCAGCAGCCAACACGGACAGTCCACAGATACGCAGTATTTT.